Listed here are 23 T cell receptor beta chains from one sample, sequenced in a study of T cell responses to AZD1222 COVID-19 vaccine. The data were produced by immunoSEQ multiplex PCR, yet TCRdb's version contains in-frame clones alone and is incomplete. The repertoire holds 98,000 or so clones, with roughly 86% as singletons. This specimen was peripheral blood, taken on day 0 of AZD1222 vaccination. Receptor source: an adult in good health.

The chain links TRBV7-6 to TRBJ2-2, with TRBD2 matching 9 bases. The junction had 7 bases not matched to a gene; V was cut back by 7 bases and J by 7 bases. This CDR3 is 14 amino acids long. Per germline, CDR1 SGHVS and CDR2 FNYEAQ. CDR3 bases: TGTGCCAGCACTTTTAGCGGGGGAGGCGGGGAGCTGTTTTTT. It specifies CASTFSGGGGELFF.

The chain's CDR3 is CASGLAGSVGYEQYF. CDR3 DNA: TGTGCCAGCGGGCTGGCGGGCTCGGTGGGCTACGAGCAGTACTTC. The rearrangement uses TRBV6-5 and TRBJ2-7; D may be TRBD2 (5 bases). Trimming removed 8 bases from V and 3 bases from J, with 20 bases in between. CDR3 size: 15 residues. The germline gives CDR1 MNHEY, CDR2 SVGAGI.

V is TRBV5-1 and J is TRBJ2-1; 9 bases are shared with TRBD2. Germline V gives CDR1 SGHRS, CDR2 YFSETQ. The length of the CDR3 is 16 residues. With V trimmed by 0 bases and J by 6 bases, 7 bases remained unmatched. The CDR3 coding sequence is TGCGCCAGCAGCTTGGCCGGGCTAGCGGGGTCCAATGAGCAGTTCTTC. It translates to CASSLAGLAGSNEQFF.

V is TRBV5-1 and J is TRBJ2-5, with 7 bases that match TRBD1. Germline V gives CDR1 SGHRS, CDR2 YFSETQ. This CDR3 contains 13 residues. The V gene end was trimmed by 4 bases and the J gene end by 1 base; junction bases not matched to a gene: 1. In nucleotides, the CDR3 is TGCGCCAGCAGCCGGGACAGCCAAGAGACCCAGTACTTC. It yields the protein CASSRDSQETQYF.

The chain uses TRBV20-1 and TRBJ2-1; D may be TRBD1 (5 bases). The CDR3 is 14 amino acids. CDR1 is DFQATT, CDR2 SNEGSKA, per germline (reference sequence). The V end lost 3 bases, the J end lost 5 bases, and 14 bases lay between the germline ends. The CDR3, as DNA: TGCAGTGCTAGTAAAAGGCAGGGAAACAATGAGCAGTTCTTC. Protein: CSASKRQGNNEQFF.

This clone was seen only once. The rearrangement links TRBV18 to TRBJ2-5; tentatively, D is TRBD1 or TRBD2 (5 bases each). From germline, CDR1 is KGHSH and CDR2 LQKENI. CDR3 size: 13 residues. The ends were cut back, 2 bases at V and 4 bases at J, with 8 bases in the middle. CDR3 DNA sequence: TGTGCCAGCTCACCAGGGACCGGAGAGACCCAGTACTTC. Translated, it gives CASSPGTGETQYF.

The genes are TRBV7-8 and TRBJ1-2, with 7 bases identical to TRBD1. The CDR3 length is 14 residues. Per the germline V gene, CDR1 is SGHVS and CDR2 is FQNEAQ. Trimming cost V 8 bases and J 2 bases; bases outside gene matches: 8. The CDR3 here is CASSPRQGNYGYTF. CDR3 coding DNA: TGTGCCAGCTCGCCGAGACAGGGAAACTATGGCTACACCTTC.

The rearrangement links TRBV5-1 to TRBJ1-1, with a possible D match to TRBD1 (5 bases). Per germline, CDR1 SGHRS and CDR2 YFSETQ. V was trimmed by 6 bases and J by 1 base, leaving 16 bases between them. The CDR3 covers 15 residues. DNA of the CDR3: TGCGCCAGCAAGCTTGAACGGGGGACGAACACTGAAGCTTTCTTT. As protein: CASKLERGTNTEAFF.

V usage is TRBV5-1 and J usage is TRBJ1-3, with D perhaps matching TRBD1 (6 bases). Germline V lookup: CDR1 SGHRS, CDR2 YFSETQ. The CDR3 is 14 residues long. The V end was cut by 1 base, the J end by 2 bases, with 7 bases between. CDR3 loop: CASSLSGAGNTIYF. The CDR3 DNA reads TGCGCCAGCAGCTTGTCAGGGGCTGGAAACACCATATATTTT.

The rearrangement links TRBV5-1 to TRBJ2-7, with TRBD1 matching over 8 bases. V was pared by 4 bases and J by 5 bases, with 11 bases of the junction left unmatched. The CDR3 totals 15 residues. Germline CDR1 SGHRS, CDR2 YFSETQ. The CDR3 here is CASSTGQGHTDEQYF. In DNA form, the CDR3 reads TGCGCCAGCAGCACAGGACAGGGACACACCGACGAGCAGTACTTC.

The CDR3 loop reads CASSQFSLAGANTGELFF. In DNA form, the CDR3 reads TGTGCCAGCAGCCAATTTAGCCTAGCGGGGGCAAACACCGGGGAGCTGTTTTTT. The chain employs TRBV6-2 or TRBV6-3 and TRBJ2-2; the match to TRBD2 covers 10 bases. The CDR3 contains 18 residues. V shed 6 bases and J 2 bases; nucleotides not matched to a gene: 12. Germline lookup yields CDR1 MNHEY and CDR2 SVGEGT.

The chain combines TRBV28 with TRBJ2-2; D unresolved. There are 16 residues in the CDR3. Germline V gene data show CDR1 as MDHEN and CDR2 as SYDVKM. V was pared by 3 bases and J by 0 bases, with 11 bases between. CDR3: CASSFAEIANTGELFF. The CDR3, as DNA: TGTGCCAGCAGTTTCGCCGAGATTGCGAACACCGGGGAGCTGTTTTTT.

The J gene is TRBJ2-7, the V gene TRBV19, with TRBD2 identical over 13 bases. J lost 10 bases, V lost 0 bases, and 9 bases had no gene match. Germline V gives CDR1 LNHDA, CDR2 SQIVND (reference sequence). The CDR3 is 16 amino acids. Written as DNA, the CDR3 is TGTGCCAGTAGTATAGATCCGACTAGCGGGGGGAGAATCCAGTACTTC. Residues: CASSIDPTSGGRIQYF.

This clone has only one observation. The V gene is TRBV16, the J gene TRBJ2-1; D ambiguous. The CDR3 contains 14 residues. Germline lookup yields CDR1 KGHSY and CDR2 FQNENV. V was clipped by 3 bases and J by 4 bases, with 10 bases between them. The CDR3 spells CASSQTGRYNEQFF. In DNA form, the CDR3 reads TGTGCCAGCAGCCAGACCGGGCGATACAATGAGCAGTTCTTC. Complete variable domain (other parts from reference TRBV16 and TRBJ2-1): GEEVAQTPKHLVRGEGQKAKLYCAPIKGHSYVFWYQQVLKNEFKFLISFQNENVFDETGMPKERFSAKCLPNSPCSLEIQATKLEDSAVYFCASSQTGRYNEQFFGPGTRLTVL.

The chain recombines TRBV3-1 (or the pseudogene TRBV3-2) with TRBJ2-3; perhaps TRBD2 as D (6 bases). Trimming took 6 bases from V and 4 from J, leaving 17 bases between them. In germline, CDR1 is LGHDT, CDR2 YNNKEL (reference sequence). There are 15 residues in the CDR3. CDR3: CASSLGLTLADTQYF. The CDR3 nucleotides read TGTGCCAGCAGTCTCGGACTAACCCTGGCAGATACGCAGTATTTT.

The rearrangement joins TRBV7-9 to TRBJ1-1; no clear D. Trimming cost V 4 bases and J 2 bases, with 14 bases left between them. The CDR3 has 15 amino acids. Per germline, CDR1 SEHNR and CDR2 FQNEAQ (reference sequence). The CDR3 region has the DNA TGTGCCAGCAGCTCCCGCCAGACGGAAAACACTGAAGCTTTCTTT. Its translation: CASSSRQTENTEAFF.

In this sample, this clone turned up a few times. J is TRBJ1-5 and V is TRBV2; no definite D call. Trimming stripped 6 bases from V and 0 bases from J, with 18 bases between. CDR1 and CDR2 from the germline V gene are SNHLY and FYNNEI. The CDR3 contains 17 residues. The CDR3 is CASRGETQRYSNQPQHF. The DNA for the CDR3 is TGTGCCAGCAGGGGAGAGACACAACGCTATAGCAATCAGCCCCAGCATTTT.

The chain employs TRBV10-3 and TRBJ2-7, with TRBD2 identical over 13 bases. The CDR3 is 17 amino acids. The junction had 8 bases not matched to a gene; V was cut back by 3 bases and J by 3 bases. Germline loops: CDR1 ENHRY, CDR2 SYGVKD. CDR3 DNA sequence: TGTGCCATCAGTGATGCCGGGACTAGCGGGGAGGACTACGAGCAGTACTTC. It codes for CAISDAGTSGEDYEQYF.

This clone was detected only once. The chain recombines TRBV6-5 with TRBJ1-2; 7 bases match TRBD1. CDR1 MNHEY and CDR2 SVGAGI come from the germline V gene. This CDR3 is 14 amino acids long. Trimming at V came to 4 bases and at J to 4 bases, leaving 6 bases not matched to a gene. CDR3 nucleotide sequence: TGTGCCAGCAGTTTGAATGACAGGGTCTATGGCTACACCTTC. Translating it yields CASSLNDRVYGYTF.

This rearrangement joins TRBV27 to TRBJ1-2; D remains ambiguous. The germline CDR1 and CDR2 sequences are MNHEY and SMNVEV (reference sequence). The CDR3 runs 12 residues. CDR3 DNA sequence: TGTGCAGAAGCCACTCTCAACTATGGCTACACCTTC. It specifies CAEATLNYGYTF.

V and J are TRBV30 and TRBJ2-1; maybe TRBD1 (5 bases). The CDR3 runs to 15 residues. Germline V gives CDR1 GTSNPN, CDR2 SVGIG (reference sequence). Deletions cut 0 bases from V and 3 bases from J, with 12 bases between. CDR3 nucleotide sequence: TGTGCCTGGAGTGTACGTCAGGGCGACTACAATGAGCAGTTCTTC. This translates into CAWSVRQGDYNEQFF.

CDR3 in DNA: TGTGCCAGCAGACGACAGTTCACCATATATTTT. Translating gives CASRRQFTIYF. The chain links TRBV5-8 to TRBJ1-3; TRBD1 might be the D (5 bases). Germline-derived CDR1 and CDR2 are SGHTS and YDEGEE. CDR3 length: 11 amino acids. Deletions cut 5 bases from V and 9 bases from J, with 9 bases between. Full variable domain (missing parts from reference TRBV5-8 and TRBJ1-3): EAGVTQSPTHLIKTRGQQATLRCSPISGHTSVYWYQQALGLGLQFLLWYDEGEERNRGNFPPRFSGRQFPNYSSELNVNALELEDSALYLCASRRQFTIYFGEGSWLTVV.

This rearrangement joins TRBV18 to TRBJ1-4; weak D call: TRBD1 (6 bases). In germline, CDR1 is KGHSH, CDR2 LQKENI. V lost 4 bases and J lost 7, with 19 bases in between. This CDR3 spans 16 amino acids. CDR3 in DNA: TGTGCCAGCTCACTTATGCGGGGGGCGTCTGGTGAAAAACTGTTTTTT. It specifies CASSLMRGASGEKLFF.